This TCR beta chain was captured by sequencing in a study of identifying expanded T cells in peripheral blood. Whole-study findings and limits: About 1.2 clones differed between technical replicates, versus about 15 and 19 over time. Variance in clone template counts between approximately two-week samples significantly increased with total template count across all healthy donors.

Trimming cost V 6 bases and J 6 bases, with 8 bases left between them. CDR1 is MDHEN, CDR2 SYDVKM, per germline. The CDR3 runs to 12 residues. Collection occurred without any documented infections or immune events in donors. This table comes from immunoSEQ multiplex PCR, and its TCRdb copy is limited to in-frame clones, with some not included. Counted here are 90,000 to 110,000 clones, about 87% occurring once; the ten biggest clones make up around 8.2%. A remark on this clone: The target antigen is unknown.

The chain joins TRBV28 to TRBJ1-4; D ambiguous. This TCR came from a person aged 18-69 years in good health. What was sequenced was blood. CDR3 bases: TGTGCCAGCAGGCTAGCCCATGAAAAACTGTTTTTT. It encodes CASRLAHEKLFF.